Below, 21 T cell receptor beta chains from the same sample are listed, as sequenced in a study of OX40 agonist ivuxolimab in advanced cancers. The library was built by means of the immunoSEQ multiplex PCR assay. TCRdb provides this immuneACCESS table in a form limited to in-frame rearrangements. Some clones are lacking; in checked studies, under half of them reflect an unresolved V gene, and why the rest are absent is not known. The sample table shows about 53,000 clones, and more than 70% are seen once. The ten largest clones add up to roughly 1.5% of the sample. The starting material was CD4+ or CD8+ T cells sorted from blood, obtained in a trial of the OX40 agonist ivuxolimab. Source of these receptors: an adult with an advanced solid tumor such as melanoma, head and neck, liver or kidney cancer.

The rearrangement uses TRBV7-3 and TRBJ2-3, with D possibly TRBD1 on 6 matching bases. The germline gives CDR1 SGHTA, CDR2 FQGTGA. The CDR3 covers 16 residues. V was cut by 5 bases and J by 0 bases, with 15 bases left in between. The CDR3 reads CASSRTGQGSTDTQYF. DNA for the CDR3: TGTGCCAGCAGCCGTACGGGACAAGGAAGCACAGATACGCAGTATTTT.

The CDR3 nucleotides are TGTGCCAGCACATATCACACTGGCGCTAACTATGGCTACACCTTC. Translating it yields CASTYHTGANYGYTF. This chain uses TRBV2 with TRBJ1-2; D is unclear. Germline CDR1 is SNHLY and CDR2 is FYNNEI. The CDR3 totals 15 residues. Trimming took 7 bases from V and 0 from J, leaving 15 bases between them.

The chain is built from TRBV14 and TRBJ2-4; tentative D call: TRBD1 (5 bases). In germline, CDR1 is SGHDN, CDR2 FVKESK. The V end was cut by 4 bases, the J end by 0 bases, with 7 bases between. CDR3 length: 14 amino acids. The CDR3 region has the DNA TGTGCCAGCAGCCCGACAGTAGCCAAAAACATTCAGTACTTC. Amino acids: CASSPTVAKNIQYF.

The J gene is TRBJ2-2, the V gene TRBV7-3, with D possibly TRBD2 on 5 matching bases. Germline V gene sequence: CDR1 SGHTA, CDR2 FQGTGA. The CDR3 totals 12 residues. The germline V and J ends were trimmed by 8 bases and 5 bases, with 9 bases remaining between them. As DNA, the CDR3 is TGTGCCAGCGGAACGGGGACCGGGGAGCTGTTTTTT. This sequence encodes CASGTGTGELFF.

In its sample, this clone was seen once. The chain carries TRBV19 and TRBJ1-5; tentative D call: TRBD1 (5 bases). V lost 5 bases to trimming and J lost 2 bases, with 16 bases between them. This CDR3 is 16 amino acids long. Germline CDR1 and CDR2: LNHDA and SQIVND (reference sequence). The CDR3 reads CASSFQGSLGNQPQHF. The CDR3 coding sequence is TGTGCCAGTAGTTTCCAGGGATCACTAGGCAATCAGCCCCAGCATTTT.

The rearrangement links TRBV5-1 to TRBJ1-6; D call uncertain. Germline CDR1 SGHRS, CDR2 YFSETQ. This CDR3 is built from 14 residues. The V end was cut by 4 bases, the J end by 6 bases, with 11 bases between. CDR3 sequence (DNA): TGCGCCAGCAGCCCCGGGCAGCCTAATTCACCCCTCCACTTT. It is translated as CASSPGQPNSPLHF.

The chain has TRBV5-4 and TRBJ2-5; TRBD2 agrees at 11 bases. This CDR3 is 16 amino acids long. V shed 0 bases, J shed 2 bases, and the junction held 3 bases outside the gene matches. Germline loops: CDR1 SGHNT, CDR2 YYREEE (reference sequence). The CDR3 region has the DNA TGTGCCAGCAGCTTGGGCCTAGCGGGGGGACAAGAGACCCAGTACTTC. It codes for CASSLGLAGGQETQYF.

The genes are TRBV27 and TRBJ2-1; 9 bases match TRBD2. The length of the CDR3 is 17 residues. Germline V lookup: CDR1 MNHEY, CDR2 SMNVEV (reference sequence). Trimming cost V 5 bases and J 8 bases; bases outside gene matches: 16. CDR3 region: CASSAPTSAGGGDEQFF. The CDR3 region has the DNA TGTGCCAGCAGTGCCCCAACCTCGGCGGGGGGGGGTGATGAGCAGTTCTTC.

V and J are TRBV5-6 and TRBJ1-1; TRBD1 is a possible D gene (6 bases). The CDR3 is 15 residues long. Trimming stripped 0 bases from V and 4 bases from J, with 13 bases between. Germline V gene data show CDR1 as SGHDT and CDR2 as YYEEEE. The CDR3 spells CASSLDNRAGTEAFF. The CDR3 DNA follows: TGTGCCAGCAGCTTGGATAACAGGGCAGGCACTGAAGCTTTCTTT.

The CDR3 is CASPVGWRETQYF. Written as DNA, the CDR3 is TGCGCCAGCCCTGTCGGGTGGCGGGAGACCCAGTACTTC. V gene TRBV5-1 combines with J gene TRBJ2-5; no clear D. Looked up from germline, CDR1 is SGHRS and CDR2 is YFSETQ. V shed 7 bases and J shed 5 bases, with 15 bases lying between them. The CDR3 loop spans 13 amino acids.

The V call is TRBV6-5, the J call TRBJ1-5; D perhaps matches TRBD1 (5 bases). The CDR3 totals 15 residues. CDR1 MNHEY and CDR2 SVGAGI come from the germline V gene. V was shortened by 7 bases and J by 3 bases, with 16 bases between the two germline ends. CDR3 DNA: TGTGCCAGCAAAAGGGGAGGGGAGGCCAATCAGCCCCAGCATTTT. Translation: CASKRGGEANQPQHF.

The chain uses TRBV4-1 and TRBJ2-7; 15 bases match TRBD2. The germline V gene has CDR1 MGHRA and CDR2 YSYEKL. The J segment lost 4 bases and the V segment lost 4 bases, leaving 5 bases of the junction unmatched. The CDR3 sequence is 16 residues long. In DNA, the CDR3 is TGCGCCAGCAGCCTGGGACTAGCGGGGGGACCATACGAGCAGTACTTC. Protein sequence: CASSLGLAGGPYEQYF.

The chain is built from TRBV6-1 and TRBJ1-1; 7 bases match TRBD1. The V gene's germline CDR1 is MNHNS and CDR2 SASEGT. V lost 8 bases to trimming and J lost 11 bases; unmatched junction nucleotides: 8. The CDR3 length is 11 residues. CDR3 nucleotide sequence: TGTGCCAGCGACAGGGCCGGATACGCTTTCTTT. As protein: CASDRAGYAFF.

The rearrangement joins TRBV9 to TRBJ1-2; 7 bases are shared with TRBD1. The CDR3 has 16 residues. Germline V gene sequence: CDR1 SGDLS, CDR2 YYNGEE. After removal of 4 bases from V and 4 bases from J, the junction contained 13 bases not matched to a gene. Here the CDR3 DNA reads TGTGCCAGCAGCCGTGGGAACAACAGGGGAGCCTATGGCTACACCTTC. Its translation is CASSRGNNRGAYGYTF.

This clone was seen just once. The chain recombines TRBV4-1 with TRBJ2-1, with D possibly TRBD2 on 6 matching bases. Trimming took off 4 bases at V and 2 bases at J, with 15 bases between the two ends. The V gene's germline CDR1 is MGHRA and CDR2 YSYEKL. The CDR3 totals 16 residues. For the CDR3, the DNA is TGCGCCAGCAGCCGGGCCCCTAGCGCTGCCTACAATGAGCAGTTCTTC. Its protein product is CASSRAPSAAYNEQFF.

This clone turned up a few times. The chain joins TRBV4-1 to TRBJ2-3, with TRBD2 identical over 8 bases. The CDR3 has 17 amino acids. V was clipped by 2 bases and J by 2 bases; unmatched bases: 9. Germline V gives CDR1 MGHRA, CDR2 YSYEKL. The CDR3 reads CASSQNPSGGVTDTQYF. The CDR3 coding sequence is TGCGCCAGCAGCCAAAACCCATCGGGGGGGGTCACAGATACGCAGTATTTT.

The genes are TRBV7-8 and TRBJ2-7; D is possibly TRBD1 or TRBD2 (5 bases each). Trimming stripped 1 base from V and 2 bases from J, with 18 bases between. Germline loops: CDR1 SGHVS, CDR2 FQNEAQ. CDR3 length: 17 amino acids. CDR3 sequence (DNA): TGTGCCAGCAGCTTAGTGTATACGGTGGGACCCACCTACGAGCAGTACTTC. Its translation: CASSLVYTVGPTYEQYF.

V usage is TRBV30 and J usage is TRBJ1-4, with 7 bases fitting TRBD1. Germline CDR1 reads GTSNPN; CDR2 reads SVGIG (reference sequence). Losses at the gene ends were 1 base for V and 8 bases for J; bases not matched to a gene: 4. The CDR3 runs to 13 residues. In DNA, the CDR3 is TGTGCCTGGAGTGGGAGGGGGCCCGAAAAACTGTTTTTT. It yields the protein CAWSGRGPEKLFF.

Turning to this clone: The same CDR3 arises from other DNA sequences in this sample as well. V gene TRBV5-4 combines with J gene TRBJ1-1, with D maybe TRBD1 (5 bases). The CDR3 sequence is 17 residues long. The germline V gene has CDR1 SGHNT and CDR2 YYREEE (reference sequence). Trimming left V 4 bases short and J 0 bases short, with 19 bases between. The CDR3 sequence: CASSSGGSYGVNTEAFF. DNA of the CDR3: TGTGCCAGCAGCAGCGGGGGGAGTTATGGGGTGAACACTGAAGCTTTCTTT.

The J gene is TRBJ2-3, the V gene TRBV4-1; D unresolved. Germline V gives CDR1 MGHRA, CDR2 YSYEKL. This CDR3 is built from 11 residues. V gave up 3 bases and J gave up 7 bases, with 5 bases separating them. The chain's CDR3 is CASSQEYTQYF. CDR3 nucleotide sequence: TGCGCCAGCAGCCAGGAATATACGCAGTATTTT.

The rearrangement links TRBV9 to TRBJ1-2, with D unclear. Trimming shortened V by 0 bases and J by 3 bases, and 9 bases separated the two germline ends. CDR1 is SGDLS and CDR2 is YYNGEE in the germline V gene. The CDR3 loop spans 14 amino acids. CDR3 sequence: CASSVDPGDYGYTF. In nucleotides, the CDR3 is TGTGCCAGCAGCGTAGACCCGGGAGACTATGGCTACACCTTC.